This T cell receptor beta chain came from a study of a mutant IDH1 vaccine in newly diagnosed glioma. The wider study: Investigators started vaccination 4-6 weeks after radiotherapy alone, or with temozolomide cycles. Patients under treatment included 62.5% males and 37.5% females and had a mean age of approximately 40 years.

Regarding this clone: Its target is not known.

Trimming removed 3 bases from V and 4 bases from J; junction bases left unmatched: 8. CDR3 length: 16 residues. Germline CDR1 reads MGHRA; CDR2 reads YSYEKL. Specified time point: week 35, safety follow-up. Mutant IDH1 20-mer peptide, at 300 ug, made up each vaccine dose, with topical imiquimod. The study enrolled donors with new WHO grade 3 or 4 IDH1-mutant, ATRX-lost astrocytomas. Generated by immunoSEQ multiplex PCR, the TCRdb table keeps only in-frame clones and is missing some. The repertoire has 50,000 to 70,000 clones, roughly nine tenths of them found once; the top ten carry about 1.6%. The input for sequencing was PBMCs, taken from a glioma patient whose treatment included an IDH1 peptide vaccine. This chain joins TRBV4-1 and TRBJ2-1; TRBD2 aligns across 8 bases. The receptor was derived from a man in his forties with glioma. The chain's CDR3 is CASSQGISGIYNEQFF. CDR3 sequence (DNA): TGCGCCAGCAGCCAGGGGATTAGCGGGATTTACAATGAGCAGTTCTTC.